This T cell receptor beta chain was observed in a study of cytomegalovirus exposure and HLA in healthy donors. 60 Vbeta and 13 Jbeta primers were used in PCR. Produced via immunoSEQ multiplex PCR; TCRdb's table is partial and in-frame only. Of approximately 150,000 clones detected, 72% appear once; the ten largest clones hold 2% to 2.5%. V lost 4 bases to trimming and J lost 5 bases, with 16 bases between them. The CDR3 loop spans 16 amino acids. Germline V lookup: CDR1 SGHDT, CDR2 YYEEEE. The gene calls are TRBV5-6 and TRBJ1-6; D is uncertain. This TCR was recovered from a human donor in good health. Sequencing was done on a sample of PBMCs. The CDR3 loop is CASSPREGLHNSPLHF. The CDR3 DNA sequence: TGTGCCAGCAGCCCGAGGGAGGGTCTACATAATTCACCCCTCCACTTT.